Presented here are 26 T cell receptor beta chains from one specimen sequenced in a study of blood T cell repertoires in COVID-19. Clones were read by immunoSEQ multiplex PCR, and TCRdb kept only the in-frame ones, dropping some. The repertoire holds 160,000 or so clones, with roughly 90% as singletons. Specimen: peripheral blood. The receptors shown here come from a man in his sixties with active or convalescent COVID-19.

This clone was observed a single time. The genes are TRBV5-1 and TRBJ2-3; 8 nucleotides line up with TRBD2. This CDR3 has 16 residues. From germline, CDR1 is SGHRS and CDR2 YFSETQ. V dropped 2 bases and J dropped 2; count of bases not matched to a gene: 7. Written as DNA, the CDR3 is TGCGCCAGCAGCTTCGTCGGGACTAGATACACAGATACGCAGTATTTT. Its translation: CASSFVGTRYTDTQYF.

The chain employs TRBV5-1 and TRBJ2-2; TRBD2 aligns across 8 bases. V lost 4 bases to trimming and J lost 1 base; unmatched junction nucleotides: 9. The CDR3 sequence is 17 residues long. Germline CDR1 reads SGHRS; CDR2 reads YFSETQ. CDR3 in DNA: TGCGCCAGCAGCGAATTAGCGGGGCCTTTGAACACCGGGGAGCTGTTTTTT. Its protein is CASSELAGPLNTGELFF.

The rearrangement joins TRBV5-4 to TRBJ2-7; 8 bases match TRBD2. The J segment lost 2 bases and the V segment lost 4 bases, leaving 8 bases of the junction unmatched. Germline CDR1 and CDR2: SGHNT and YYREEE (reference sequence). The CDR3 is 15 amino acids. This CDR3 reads CASSPREGRTYEQYF. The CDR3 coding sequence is TGTGCCAGCAGCCCCCGGGAGGGAAGAACCTACGAGCAGTACTTC.

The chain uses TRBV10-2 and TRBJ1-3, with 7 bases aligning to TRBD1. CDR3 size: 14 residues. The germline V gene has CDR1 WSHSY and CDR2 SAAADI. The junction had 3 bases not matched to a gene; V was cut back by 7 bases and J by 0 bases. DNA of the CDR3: TGCGCCAGCATGTCAGGGGGCTCTGGAAACACCATATATTTT. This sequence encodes CASMSGGSGNTIYF.

The CDR3 nucleotides are TGTGCCAGCTCACCAGTGCGGCGGGGGGGCCAGGAGACCCAGTACTTC. Protein product: CASSPVRRGGQETQYF. J is TRBJ2-5 and V is TRBV18; 9 bases are a match to TRBD2. After removal of 2 bases from V and 5 bases from J, the junction contained 9 bases not matched to a gene. This CDR3 comprises 16 residues. CDR1 is KGHSH and CDR2 is LQKENI in the germline V gene.

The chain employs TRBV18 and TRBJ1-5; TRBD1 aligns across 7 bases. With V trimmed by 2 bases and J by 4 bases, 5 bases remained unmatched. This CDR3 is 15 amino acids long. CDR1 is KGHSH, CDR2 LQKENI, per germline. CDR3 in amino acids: CASSPWDRTNQPQHF. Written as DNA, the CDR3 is TGTGCCAGCTCACCATGGGACAGAACAAATCAGCCCCAGCATTTT.

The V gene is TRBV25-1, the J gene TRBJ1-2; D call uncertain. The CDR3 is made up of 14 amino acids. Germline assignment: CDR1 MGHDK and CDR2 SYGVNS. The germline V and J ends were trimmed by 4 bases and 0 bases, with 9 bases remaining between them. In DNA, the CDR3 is TGTGCCAGCAGTGGCAGGTTGGCTAACTATGGCTACACCTTC. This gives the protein CASSGRLANYGYTF.

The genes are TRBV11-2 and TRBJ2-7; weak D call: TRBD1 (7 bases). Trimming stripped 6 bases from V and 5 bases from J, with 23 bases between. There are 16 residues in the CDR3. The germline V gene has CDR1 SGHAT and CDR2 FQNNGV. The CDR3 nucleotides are TGTGCCAGCAGACCCTGGGGGGACAGCGCCGGGCACGAGCAGTACTTC. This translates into CASRPWGDSAGHEQYF.

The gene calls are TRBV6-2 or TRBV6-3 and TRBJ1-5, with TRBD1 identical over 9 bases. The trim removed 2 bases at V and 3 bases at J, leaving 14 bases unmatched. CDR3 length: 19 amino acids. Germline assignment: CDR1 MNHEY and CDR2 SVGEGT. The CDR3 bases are TGTGCCAGCAGTTACCCACCGGGACAGGGAACCAGTTACAATCAGCCCCAGCATTTT. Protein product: CASSYPPGQGTSYNQPQHF.

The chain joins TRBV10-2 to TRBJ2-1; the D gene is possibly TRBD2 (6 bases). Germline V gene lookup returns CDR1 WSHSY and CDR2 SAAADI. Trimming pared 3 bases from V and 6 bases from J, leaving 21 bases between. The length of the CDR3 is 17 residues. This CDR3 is CASSDPGGTQHINEQFF. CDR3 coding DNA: TGCGCCAGCAGTGACCCGGGCGGGACTCAACATATCAATGAGCAGTTCTTC.

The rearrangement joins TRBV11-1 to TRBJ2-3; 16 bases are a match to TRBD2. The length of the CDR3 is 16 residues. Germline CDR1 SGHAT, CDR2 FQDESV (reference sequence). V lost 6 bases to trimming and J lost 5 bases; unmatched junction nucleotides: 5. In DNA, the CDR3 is TGTGCCAGCAGTCCGGGACTAGCGGGGGGGCAAGATACGCAGTATTTT. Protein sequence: CASSPGLAGGQDTQYF.

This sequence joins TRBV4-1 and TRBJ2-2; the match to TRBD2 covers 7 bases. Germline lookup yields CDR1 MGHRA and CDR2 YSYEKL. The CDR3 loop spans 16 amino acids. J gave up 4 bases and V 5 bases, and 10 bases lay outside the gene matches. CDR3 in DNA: TGCGCCAGCAGCAAACCCACGACTAGCATCACCGGGGAGCTGTTTTTT. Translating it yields CASSKPTTSITGELFF.

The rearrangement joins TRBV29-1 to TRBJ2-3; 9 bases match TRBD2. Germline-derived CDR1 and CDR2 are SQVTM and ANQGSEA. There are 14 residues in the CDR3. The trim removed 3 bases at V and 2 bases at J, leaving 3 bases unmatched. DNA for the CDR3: TGCAGCGTTGACGCTAGCGGGGTCACAGATACGCAGTATTTT. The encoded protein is CSVDASGVTDTQYF.

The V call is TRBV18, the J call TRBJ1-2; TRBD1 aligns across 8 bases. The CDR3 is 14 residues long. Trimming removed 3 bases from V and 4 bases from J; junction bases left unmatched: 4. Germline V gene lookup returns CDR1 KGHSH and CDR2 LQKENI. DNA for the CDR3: TGTGCCAGCTCACCGGACAGGGCCAGCTATGGCTACACCTTC. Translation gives CASSPDRASYGYTF. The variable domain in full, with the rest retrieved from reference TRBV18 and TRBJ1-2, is NAGVMQNPRHLVRRRGQEARLRCSPMKGHSHVYWYRQLPEEGLKFMVYLQKENIIDESGMPKERFSAEFPKEGPSILRIQQVVRGDSAAYFCASSPDRASYGYTFGSGTRLTVV.

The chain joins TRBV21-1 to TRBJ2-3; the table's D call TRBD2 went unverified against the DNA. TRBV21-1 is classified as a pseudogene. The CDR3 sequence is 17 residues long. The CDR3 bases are TGTGCCAGCAGCATCCCCACTAGCGGGAGGGCTGGAGATACGCAGTATTTT. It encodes CASSIPTSGRAGDTQYF.

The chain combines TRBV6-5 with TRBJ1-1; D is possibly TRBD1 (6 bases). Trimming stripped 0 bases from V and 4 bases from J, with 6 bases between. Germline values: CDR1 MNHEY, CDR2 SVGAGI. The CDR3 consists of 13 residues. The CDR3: CASSYSGGTEAFF. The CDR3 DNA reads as TGTGCCAGCAGTTACTCAGGGGGCACTGAAGCTTTCTTT.

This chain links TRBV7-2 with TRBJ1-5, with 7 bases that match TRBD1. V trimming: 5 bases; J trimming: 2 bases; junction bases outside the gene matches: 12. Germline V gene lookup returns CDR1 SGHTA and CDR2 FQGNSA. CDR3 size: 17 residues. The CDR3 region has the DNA TGTGCCAGCAGCCCCAGACAGGGCGGTATGGGCAATCAGCCCCAGCATTTT. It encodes CASSPRQGGMGNQPQHF.

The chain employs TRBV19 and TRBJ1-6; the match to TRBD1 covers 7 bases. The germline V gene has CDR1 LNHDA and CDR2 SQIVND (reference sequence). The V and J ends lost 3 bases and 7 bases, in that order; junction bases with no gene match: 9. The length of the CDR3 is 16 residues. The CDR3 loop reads CASSMGVGTVNSPLHF. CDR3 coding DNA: TGTGCCAGTAGTATGGGAGTCGGGACAGTAAATTCACCCCTCCACTTT.

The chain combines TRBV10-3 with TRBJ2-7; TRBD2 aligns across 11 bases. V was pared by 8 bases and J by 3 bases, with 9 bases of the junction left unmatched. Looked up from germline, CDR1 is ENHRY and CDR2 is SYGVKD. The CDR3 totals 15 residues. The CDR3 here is CAIGSTSGNYYEQYF. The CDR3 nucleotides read TGTGCCATCGGTTCGACTAGCGGGAATTACTACGAGCAGTACTTC.

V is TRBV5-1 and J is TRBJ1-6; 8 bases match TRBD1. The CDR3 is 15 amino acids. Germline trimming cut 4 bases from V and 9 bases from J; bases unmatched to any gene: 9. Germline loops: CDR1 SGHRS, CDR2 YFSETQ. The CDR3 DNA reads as TGCGCCAGCAGCGGAGGACAGGGCGTGGGTTCACCCCTCCACTTT. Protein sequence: CASSGGQGVGSPLHF.

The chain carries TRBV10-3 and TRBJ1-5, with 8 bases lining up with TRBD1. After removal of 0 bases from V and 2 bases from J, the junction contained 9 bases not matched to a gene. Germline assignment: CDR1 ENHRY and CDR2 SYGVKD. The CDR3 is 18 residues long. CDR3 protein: CAISESDPGGGRNQPQHF. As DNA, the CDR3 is TGTGCCATCAGTGAGTCGGACCCAGGGGGCGGGCGCAATCAGCCCCAGCATTTT.

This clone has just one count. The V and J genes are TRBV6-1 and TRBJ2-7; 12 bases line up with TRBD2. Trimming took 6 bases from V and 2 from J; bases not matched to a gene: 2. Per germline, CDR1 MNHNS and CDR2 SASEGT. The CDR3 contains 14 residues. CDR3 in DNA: TGTGCCAGCAGAACTAGCGGGGGGACCTACGAGCAGTACTTC. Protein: CASRTSGGTYEQYF.

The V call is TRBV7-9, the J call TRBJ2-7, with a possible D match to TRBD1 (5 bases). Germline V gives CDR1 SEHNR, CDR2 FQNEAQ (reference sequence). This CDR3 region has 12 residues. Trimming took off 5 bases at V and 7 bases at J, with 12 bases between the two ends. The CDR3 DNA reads TGTGCCAGCAGCCTCAATCGACAGGAGCAGTACTTC. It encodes CASSLNRQEQYF.

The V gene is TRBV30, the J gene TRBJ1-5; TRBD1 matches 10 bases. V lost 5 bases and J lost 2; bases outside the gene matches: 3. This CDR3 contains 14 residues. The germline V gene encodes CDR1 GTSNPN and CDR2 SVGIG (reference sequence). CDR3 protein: CAWGQGVRNQPQHF. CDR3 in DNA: TGTGCCTGGGGACAGGGGGTTCGCAATCAGCCCCAGCATTTT.

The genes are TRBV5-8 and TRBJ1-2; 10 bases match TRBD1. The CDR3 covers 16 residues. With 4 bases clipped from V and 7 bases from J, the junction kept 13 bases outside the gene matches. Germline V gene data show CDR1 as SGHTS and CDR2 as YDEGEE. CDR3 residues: CASSLRDRGHLLGYTF. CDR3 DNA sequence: TGTGCCAGCAGCCTCCGGGACAGGGGCCACCTTCTTGGCTACACCTTC.

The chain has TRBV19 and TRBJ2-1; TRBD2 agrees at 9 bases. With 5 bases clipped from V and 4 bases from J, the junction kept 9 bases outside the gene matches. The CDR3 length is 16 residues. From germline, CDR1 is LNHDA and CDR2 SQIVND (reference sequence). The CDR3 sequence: CASSRVAGAEYNEQFF. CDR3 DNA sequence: TGTGCCAGTAGTCGGGTAGCGGGAGCGGAGTACAATGAGCAGTTCTTC.